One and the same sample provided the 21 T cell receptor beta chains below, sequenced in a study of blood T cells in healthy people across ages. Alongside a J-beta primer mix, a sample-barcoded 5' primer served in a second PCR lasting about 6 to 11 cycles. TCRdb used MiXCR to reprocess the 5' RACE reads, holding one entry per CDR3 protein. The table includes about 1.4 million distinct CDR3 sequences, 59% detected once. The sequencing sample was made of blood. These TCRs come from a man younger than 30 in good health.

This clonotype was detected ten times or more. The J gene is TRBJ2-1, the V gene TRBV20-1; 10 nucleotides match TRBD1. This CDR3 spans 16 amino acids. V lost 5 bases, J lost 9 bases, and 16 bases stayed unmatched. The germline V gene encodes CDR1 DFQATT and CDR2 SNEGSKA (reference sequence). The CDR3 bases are TGCAGTGCTCCTGTACCGGGACAGGGGTTCATGGGTGAGCAGTTCTTC. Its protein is CSAPVPGQGFMGEQFF.

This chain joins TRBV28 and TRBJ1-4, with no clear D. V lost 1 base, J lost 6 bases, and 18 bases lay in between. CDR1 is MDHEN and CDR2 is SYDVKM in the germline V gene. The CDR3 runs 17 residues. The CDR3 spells CASSLSLRKGQDEKLFF. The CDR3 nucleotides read TGTGCCAGCAGTTTATCCCTTCGGAAAGGGCAGGATGAAAAACTGTTTTTT.

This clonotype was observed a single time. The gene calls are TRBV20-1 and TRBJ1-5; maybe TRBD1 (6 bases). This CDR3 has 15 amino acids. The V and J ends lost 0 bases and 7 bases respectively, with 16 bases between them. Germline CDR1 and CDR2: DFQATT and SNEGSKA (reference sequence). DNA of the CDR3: TGCAGTGCTAGAGATGAAAGGGGGAAGAGGCAGCCCCAGCATTTT. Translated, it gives CSARDERGKRQPQHF.

The CDR3 region is CASSQALLVEEETQYF. CDR3 bases: TGCGCCAGCAGCCAAGCCCTACTAGTCGAGGAAGAGACCCAGTACTTC. The genes are TRBV4-3 and TRBJ2-5, with D maybe TRBD2 (5 bases). V was pared by 1 base and J by 3 bases, with 15 bases between. The CDR3 length is 16 residues. Germline V lookup: CDR1 LGHNA, CDR2 YSLEER.

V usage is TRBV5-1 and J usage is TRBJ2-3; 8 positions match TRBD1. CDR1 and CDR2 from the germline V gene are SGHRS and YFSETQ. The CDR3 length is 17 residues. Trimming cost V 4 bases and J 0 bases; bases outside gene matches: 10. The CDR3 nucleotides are TGCGCCAGCAGCCCACTCGACAGGGGACCTAGCACAGATACGCAGTATTTT. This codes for CASSPLDRGPSTDTQYF.

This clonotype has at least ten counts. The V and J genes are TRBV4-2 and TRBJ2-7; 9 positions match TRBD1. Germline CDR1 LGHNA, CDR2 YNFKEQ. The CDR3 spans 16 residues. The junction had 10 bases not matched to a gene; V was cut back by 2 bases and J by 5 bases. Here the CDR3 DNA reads TGTGCCAGCAGCCAAAACCCGACAGGGGGATATGACGAGCAGTACTTC. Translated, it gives CASSQNPTGGYDEQYF.

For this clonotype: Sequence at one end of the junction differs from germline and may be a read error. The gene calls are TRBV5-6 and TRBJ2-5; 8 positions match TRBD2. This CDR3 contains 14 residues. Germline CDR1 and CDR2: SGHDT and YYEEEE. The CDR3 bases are TGTGCCAGCAGCTTCGGACTAGCCGGAGAGTCCCAGTACTTC. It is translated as CASSFGLAGESQYF.

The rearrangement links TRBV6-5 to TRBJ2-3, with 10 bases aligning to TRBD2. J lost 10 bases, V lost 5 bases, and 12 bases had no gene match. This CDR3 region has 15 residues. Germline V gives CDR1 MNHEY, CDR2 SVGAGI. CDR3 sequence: CASSPLAGETGAQYF. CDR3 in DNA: TGTGCCAGCAGTCCTCTAGCGGGAGAAACCGGGGCGCAGTATTTT.

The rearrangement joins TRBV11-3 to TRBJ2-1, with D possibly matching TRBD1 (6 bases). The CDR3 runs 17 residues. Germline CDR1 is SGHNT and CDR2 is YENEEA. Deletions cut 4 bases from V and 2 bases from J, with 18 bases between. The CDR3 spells CASSSRTQGMTYNEQFF. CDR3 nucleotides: TGTGCCAGCAGCTCTCGGACCCAGGGGATGACCTACAATGAGCAGTTCTTC. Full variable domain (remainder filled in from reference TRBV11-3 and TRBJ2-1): EAGVVQSPRYKIIEKKQPVAFWCNPISGHNTLYWYLQNLGQGPELLIRYENEEAVDDSQLPKDRFSAERLKGVDSTLKIQPAELGDSAVYLCASSSRTQGMTYNEQFFGPGTRLTVL.

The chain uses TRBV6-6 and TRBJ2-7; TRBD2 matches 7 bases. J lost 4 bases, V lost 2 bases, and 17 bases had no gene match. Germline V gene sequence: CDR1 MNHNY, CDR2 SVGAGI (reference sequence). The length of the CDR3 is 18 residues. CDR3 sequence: CASSYAIGTTSRVYEQYF. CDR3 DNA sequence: TGTGCCAGCAGTTACGCCATCGGGACTACCTCGAGGGTTTACGAGCAGTACTTC.

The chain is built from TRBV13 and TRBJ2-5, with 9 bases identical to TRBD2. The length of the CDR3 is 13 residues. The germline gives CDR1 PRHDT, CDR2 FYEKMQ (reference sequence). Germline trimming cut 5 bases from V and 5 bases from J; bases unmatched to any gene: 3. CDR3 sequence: CASSTGLAETQYF. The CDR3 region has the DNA TGTGCCAGCAGCACCGGACTAGCGGAGACCCAGTACTTC.

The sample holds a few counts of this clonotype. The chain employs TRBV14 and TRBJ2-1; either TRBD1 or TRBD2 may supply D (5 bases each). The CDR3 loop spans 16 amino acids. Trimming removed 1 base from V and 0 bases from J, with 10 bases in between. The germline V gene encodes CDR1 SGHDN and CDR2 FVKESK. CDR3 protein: CASSQVGTVSYNEQFF. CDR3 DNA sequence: TGTGCCAGCAGCCAAGTCGGGACGGTCTCCTACAATGAGCAGTTCTTC.

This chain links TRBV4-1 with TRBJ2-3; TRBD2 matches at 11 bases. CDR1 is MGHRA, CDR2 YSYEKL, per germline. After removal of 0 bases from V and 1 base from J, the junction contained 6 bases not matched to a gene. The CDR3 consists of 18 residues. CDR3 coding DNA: TGCGCCAGCAGCCAAGATACTAGCGGGAGTCGAGGCACAGATACGCAGTATTTT. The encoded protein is CASSQDTSGSRGTDTQYF.

The chain's CDR3 is CAVRRDSQETQYF. The CDR3 DNA sequence: TGTGCCGTCCGAAGGGACAGTCAAGAGACCCAGTACTTC. The genes are TRBV7-9 and TRBJ2-5; TRBD1 matches at 7 bases. The trim removed 11 bases at V and 2 bases at J, leaving 8 bases unmatched. CDR1 is SEHNR and CDR2 is FQNEAQ in the germline V gene (reference sequence). The CDR3 covers 13 residues. Full variable domain (missing parts from reference TRBV7-9 and TRBJ2-5): DTGVSQNPRHKITKRGQNVTFRCDPISEHNRLYWYRQTLGQGPEFLTYFQNEAQLEKSRLLSDRFSAERPKGSFSTLEIQRTEQGDSAMYLCAVRRDSQETQYFGPGTRLLVL.

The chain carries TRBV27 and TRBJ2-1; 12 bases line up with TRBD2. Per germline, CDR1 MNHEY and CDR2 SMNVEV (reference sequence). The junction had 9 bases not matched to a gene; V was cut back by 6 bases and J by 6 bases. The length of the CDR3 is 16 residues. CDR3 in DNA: TGTGCCAGCAGCAACTTACTAGCGGGGGGCCCCAATGAGCAGTTCTTC. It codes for CASSNLLAGGPNEQFF.

For the CDR3, the DNA is TGCGCCAGCAGCTTCGTACCCACGGGGGCCGACGAGCAGTACTTC. As protein: CASSFVPTGADEQYF. The chain joins TRBV5-1 to TRBJ2-5, with D perhaps TRBD1 or TRBD2 (6 bases each). Judging by the DNA end, TRBJ2-7 fits better; the J call may be wrong. CDR1 is SGHRS and CDR2 is YFSETQ in the germline V gene. The CDR3 covers 15 residues.

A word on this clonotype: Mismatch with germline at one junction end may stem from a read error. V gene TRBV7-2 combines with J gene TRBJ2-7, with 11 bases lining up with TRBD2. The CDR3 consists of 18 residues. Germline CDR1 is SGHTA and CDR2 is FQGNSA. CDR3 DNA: TGTGCCAGCAGCTTAGGGCCTAGCGGGGGGTCAACCTCCTACGAGCAGTATTTC. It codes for CASSLGPSGGSTSYEQYF.

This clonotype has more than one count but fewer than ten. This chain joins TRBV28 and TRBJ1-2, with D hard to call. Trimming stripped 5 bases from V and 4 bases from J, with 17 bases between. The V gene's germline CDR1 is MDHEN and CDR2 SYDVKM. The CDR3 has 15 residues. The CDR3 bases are TGTGCCAGCAGTGCCCAAAACGCCGCTCTCTATGGCTACACCTTC. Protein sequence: CASSAQNAALYGYTF.

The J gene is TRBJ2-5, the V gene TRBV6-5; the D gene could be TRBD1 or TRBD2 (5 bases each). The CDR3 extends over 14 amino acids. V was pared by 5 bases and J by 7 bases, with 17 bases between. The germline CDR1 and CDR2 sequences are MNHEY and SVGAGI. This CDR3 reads CASSITGAAGTQYF. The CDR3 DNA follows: TGTGCCAGCAGTATTACCGGGGCCGCAGGGACCCAGTACTTC.

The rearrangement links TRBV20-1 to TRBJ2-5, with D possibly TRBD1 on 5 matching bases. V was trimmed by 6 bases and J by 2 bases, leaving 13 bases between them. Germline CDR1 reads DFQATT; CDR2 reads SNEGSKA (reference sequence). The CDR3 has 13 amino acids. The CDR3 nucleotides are TGCAGTGCGGACGCCAGGGCGCAAGAGACCCAGTACTTC. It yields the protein CSADARAQETQYF.

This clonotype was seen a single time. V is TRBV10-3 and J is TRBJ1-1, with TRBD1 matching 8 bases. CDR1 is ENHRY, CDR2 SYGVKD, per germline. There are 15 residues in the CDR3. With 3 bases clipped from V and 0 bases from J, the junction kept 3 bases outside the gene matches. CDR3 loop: CAISDQTGVNTEAFF. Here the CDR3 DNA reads TGTGCCATCAGTGATCAGACAGGGGTGAACACTGAAGCTTTCTTT.